This paragraph reports one T cell receptor (beta chain). One end of the junction fails to match germline, which may point to a read error. The CDR3 runs 13 residues. CDR1 SNHLY and CDR2 FYNNEI come from the germline V gene. This specimen comes from a study of cytomegalovirus exposure and HLA in healthy donors. Profiling relied on immunoSEQ multiplex PCR, and the TCRdb table lists in-frame clones only, not all of them. The sample lists roughly 270,000 clones; 88% were seen once. This chain connects TRBV2 to TRBJ2-7; 8 bases align to TRBD1. This receptor was identified in a woman between 18 and 30 years old in good health and CMV-seronegative. Sequenced sample: PBMCs. The CDR3 DNA reads as TGTGCCAGAAGTGACAGGGGAGTCTACGAGCAGTACTTC. Amino acid sequence: CARSDRGVYEQYF.